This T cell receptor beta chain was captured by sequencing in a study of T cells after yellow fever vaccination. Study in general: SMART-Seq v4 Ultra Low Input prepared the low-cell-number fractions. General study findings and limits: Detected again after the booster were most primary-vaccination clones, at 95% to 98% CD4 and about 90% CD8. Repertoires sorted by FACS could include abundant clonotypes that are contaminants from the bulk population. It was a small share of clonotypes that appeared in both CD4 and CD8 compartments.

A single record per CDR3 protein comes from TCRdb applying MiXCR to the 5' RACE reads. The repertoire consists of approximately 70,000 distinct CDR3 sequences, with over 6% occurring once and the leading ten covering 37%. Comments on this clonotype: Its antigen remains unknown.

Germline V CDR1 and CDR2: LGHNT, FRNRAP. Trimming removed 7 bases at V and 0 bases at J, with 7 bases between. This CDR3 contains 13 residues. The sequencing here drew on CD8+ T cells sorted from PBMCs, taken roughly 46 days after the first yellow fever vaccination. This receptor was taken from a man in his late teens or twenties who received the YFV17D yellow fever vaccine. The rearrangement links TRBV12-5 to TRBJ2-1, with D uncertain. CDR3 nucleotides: TGTGCTAGTGCCTGGAGCTCCTACAATGAGCAGTTCTTC. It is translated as CASAWSSYNEQFF.